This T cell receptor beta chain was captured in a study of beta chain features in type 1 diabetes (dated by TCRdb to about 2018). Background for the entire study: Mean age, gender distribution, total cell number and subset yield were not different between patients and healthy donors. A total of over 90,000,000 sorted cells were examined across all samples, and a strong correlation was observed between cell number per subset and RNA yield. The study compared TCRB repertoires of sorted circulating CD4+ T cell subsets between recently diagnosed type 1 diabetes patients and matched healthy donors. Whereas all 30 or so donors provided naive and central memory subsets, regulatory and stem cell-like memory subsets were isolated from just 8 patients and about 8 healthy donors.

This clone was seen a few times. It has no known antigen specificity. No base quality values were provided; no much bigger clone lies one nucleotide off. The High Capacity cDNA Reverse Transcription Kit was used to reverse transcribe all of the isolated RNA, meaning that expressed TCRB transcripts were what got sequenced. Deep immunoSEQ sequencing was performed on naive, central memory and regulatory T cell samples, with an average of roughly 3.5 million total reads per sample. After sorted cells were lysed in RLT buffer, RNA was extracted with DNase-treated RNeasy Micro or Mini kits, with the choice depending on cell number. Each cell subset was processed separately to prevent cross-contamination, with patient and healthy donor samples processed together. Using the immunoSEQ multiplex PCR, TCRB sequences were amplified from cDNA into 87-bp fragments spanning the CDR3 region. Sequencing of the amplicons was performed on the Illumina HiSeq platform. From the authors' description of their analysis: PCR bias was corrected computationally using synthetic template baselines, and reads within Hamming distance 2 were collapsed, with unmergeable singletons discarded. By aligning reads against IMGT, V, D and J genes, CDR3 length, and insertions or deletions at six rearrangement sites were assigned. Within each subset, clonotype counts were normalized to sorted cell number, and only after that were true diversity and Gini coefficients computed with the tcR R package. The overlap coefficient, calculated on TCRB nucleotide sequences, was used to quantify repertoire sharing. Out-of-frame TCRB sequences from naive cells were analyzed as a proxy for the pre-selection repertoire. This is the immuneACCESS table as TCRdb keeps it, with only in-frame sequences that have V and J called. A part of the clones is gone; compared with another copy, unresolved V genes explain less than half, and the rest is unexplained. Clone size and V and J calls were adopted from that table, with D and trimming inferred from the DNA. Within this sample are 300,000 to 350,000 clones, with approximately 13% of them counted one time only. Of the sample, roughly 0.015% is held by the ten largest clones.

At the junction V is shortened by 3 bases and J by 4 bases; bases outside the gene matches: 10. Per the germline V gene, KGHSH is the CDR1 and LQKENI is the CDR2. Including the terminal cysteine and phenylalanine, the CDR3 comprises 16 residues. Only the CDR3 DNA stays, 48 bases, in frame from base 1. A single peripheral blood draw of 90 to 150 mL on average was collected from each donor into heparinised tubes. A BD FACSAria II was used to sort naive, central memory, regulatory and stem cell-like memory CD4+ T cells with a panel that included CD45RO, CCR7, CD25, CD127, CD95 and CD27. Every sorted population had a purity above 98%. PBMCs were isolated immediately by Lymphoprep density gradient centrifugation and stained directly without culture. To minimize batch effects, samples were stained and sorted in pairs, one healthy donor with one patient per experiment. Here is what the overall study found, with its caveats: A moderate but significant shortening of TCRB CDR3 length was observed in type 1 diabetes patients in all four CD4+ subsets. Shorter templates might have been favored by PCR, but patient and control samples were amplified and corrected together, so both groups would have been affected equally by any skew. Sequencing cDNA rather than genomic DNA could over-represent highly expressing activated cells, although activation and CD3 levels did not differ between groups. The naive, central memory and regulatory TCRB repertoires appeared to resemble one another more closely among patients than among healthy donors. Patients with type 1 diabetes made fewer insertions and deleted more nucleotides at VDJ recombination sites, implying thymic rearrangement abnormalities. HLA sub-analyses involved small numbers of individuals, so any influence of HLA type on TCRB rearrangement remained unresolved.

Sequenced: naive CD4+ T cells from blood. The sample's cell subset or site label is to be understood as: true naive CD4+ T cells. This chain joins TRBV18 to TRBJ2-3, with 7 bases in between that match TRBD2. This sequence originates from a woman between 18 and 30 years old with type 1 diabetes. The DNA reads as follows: TGTGCCAGCTCACCGAGCGGGACCCTGCGCGCAGATACGCAGTATTTT. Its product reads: CASSPSGTLRADTQYF.